Detailed here is one T cell receptor (beta chain). Its target antigen remains unknown. The input lacks base qualities; no much larger clone sits a single base away. Trimming at the junction amounts to 5 bases on V and 6 bases on J, and the germline ends lie 21 bases apart. Spanning cysteine to phenylalanine, the CDR3 consists of 15 amino acids. CDR3 DNA is the only sequence kept; it has 45 bases, read in frame from the first base. The germline V gene (reference sequence) provides CDR1 GTSNPN and CDR2 SVGIG. This sample was included in a study of shared clonotypes between healthy human individuals (dated by TCRdb to 2020 to 2021). Context from the whole study: A couple of women and a few men aged 18 to 49 years were included in the cohort. To estimate repertoire size and how much clonotype sharing occurs between individuals, the study deeply sequenced the blood TCR repertoires of roughly 5 healthy adults. To increase sequencing depth and limit assay-specific biases, different laboratories used diverse techniques to prepare libraries and sequence TCR repertoires. Each donor's leukapheresis produced roughly between about 0.8 and 8.9 billion PBMCs.

Using the deep immunoSEQ assay, TCR CDR3 regions were amplified from genomic DNA by multiplex PCR. Extracted genomic DNA from each cell subset was spread evenly across all wells of several immunoSEQ 96-well plates, with each plate serving as a replicate. For unsorted PBMC, roughly 330 ng of genomic DNA, equivalent to approximately 28,000 T cell genomes, went into each replicate PCR. Ten immunoSEQ deep assay plates were used to sequence the unsorted PBMC genomic DNA. Purified libraries were measured with a Qubit 3.0 fluorometer, size-checked on a Bioanalyzer 2100, and measured again with the KAPA Library Quantification kit. Every immunoSEQ 96-well plate was sequenced on a separate single-read 150-cycle Illumina NextSeq 550 flow cell. In the authors' own workflow: Because the immunoSEQ output included only junctional sequences and no quality scores, the filtering could not be the same as the filtering used for full-length reads. Sequences were annotated with PyIR, a Python wrapper for IgBLAST v1.9, using IMGT germline references to assign V/J genes and CDR3. Any read was removed if the V/J assignment was weak (E-value above 1e-6), the CDR3 was missing, or the read contained stop codons, out-of-frame junctions, or ambiguous translated residues. V3J clonotypes were defined as sequences sharing the same inferred V gene, J gene, and CDR3 amino acid sequence. The percentage overlap between two repertoires was calculated by dividing the number of shared unique clonotypes by the size of the smaller repertoire. RTK rarefaction, the Chao1 estimator, and Recon v2.1 estimates of unobserved clonotypes were used to assess repertoire richness. The table was pulled from immuneACCESS by TCRdb, which kept in-frame rearrangements only. Such tables lose some clones; where checked, under half of the loss comes from unresolved V genes, and the rest has no known cause. The DNA gave D and trimming, while V, J and clone size come from that table. Counted in this sample were some 490,000 clones; about 78% of them appeared once. The ten largest clones represent more than 10% of the sample.

Findings and caveats that apply to the study as a whole: Because the study included a small number of donors, the genetic and exposure-history diversity represented was limited. Sampling was restricted to blood, and TCR repertoires in tissue are likely to differ from TCR repertoires in blood. Pairwise subsampling indicated that sequencing depth was expected to affect the degree of clonotype sharing among donors.

Healthy HIV-negative adults with no recently reported acute infections or vaccinations were included as donors. All donors were Caucasian adults living in Nashville, Tennessee, USA. For unsorted samples, approximately 84 million PBMCs were counted, and genomic DNA was extracted using the QIAamp DNA Blood Mini kit. Blood was obtained by leukapheresis, after which PBMCs were separated by Ficoll-Histopaque density gradient centrifugation and cryopreserved in liquid nitrogen vapor phase. The sequenced sample consisted of PBMCs. The sequence derives from a woman in her thirties or forties in good health. Some clones in this sample may be carry-over from other donors' samples. The chain joins TRBV30 to TRBJ2-3; TRBD2 is perhaps the D gene, given 5 matching bases. The nucleotide sequence reads TGTGCCTGGTCTTCCCTTTTGGGAGAAGGCGATACGCAGTATTTT. Translated, it reads CAWSSLLGEGDTQYF.